This TCR beta chain was sequenced for a study of regulatory T cells in long-lasting Graves disease. Overall study results and limits: Preferential use of TRBV28, TRBJ1-2 and TRBJ2-5 was seen in persistent disease.

Time point defined: newly diagnosed GD, antithyroid drugs for less than 3 months. Scientists built the TCR library using RNA that was extracted from PBMCs. This clonotype has at least ten counts. Its antigen is not known. In germline, CDR1 is SGHAT, CDR2 FQNNGV. This CDR3 is built from 16 residues. Trimming took off 5 bases at V and 6 bases at J, with 23 bases between the two ends. To make TCR beta libraries, researchers used iRepertoire HTBI primers and Arm-PCR of CDR3 regions. TCRdb passed the multiplex PCR reads through MiXCR, listing each CDR3 protein once. Among about 300,000 distinct CDR3 sequences listed, roughly 18% were seen once.

The genes are TRBV11-2 and TRBJ2-7; D is possibly TRBD2 (7 bases). The receptor's source is a female donor with Graves disease. Sequences were derived from peripheral blood mononuclear cells (PBMCs), sampled at new diagnosis, from a patient treated with antithyroid drugs. The CDR3 is CASSPRIGLGGTEQYF. CDR3 nucleotide sequence: TGTGCCAGCAGCCCACGGATCGGACTAGGGGGGACCGAGCAGTACTTC. Drawing the rest from reference TRBV11-2 and TRBJ2-7, the complete variable domain is EAGVAQSPRYKIIEKRQSVAFWCNPISGHATLYWYQQILGQGPKLLIQFQNNGVVDDSQLPKDRFSAERLKGVDSTLKIQPAKLEDSAVYLCASSPRIGLGGTEQYFGPGTRLTVT.